This paragraph covers one T cell receptor beta chain sequence. The antigen is undetermined. V was trimmed by 4 bases and J by 1 base, leaving 14 bases between them. The CDR3 spans 16 residues. Germline CDR1 is SGDLS and CDR2 is YYNGEE. This entry comes from a study of cytomegalovirus exposure and HLA in healthy donors. Study conclusions and caveats: The study flagged some 170 TCR beta chains as cytomegalovirus-associated. A few chains tied to CMV proved CMV antigen-specific in vitro. It is likely that the observed cluster of highly shared sequence variants was a sequencing artifact.

PCR primers comprised 60 Vbeta and 13 Jbeta primers. Sequencing was performed with immunoSEQ multiplex PCR; in TCRdb, only in-frame clones are kept and a portion is missing. The table records some 110,000 clones, about an eighth of them present only once. At the time of sampling, donors were nominally healthy, though unrecorded immune exposures were likely. The V gene is TRBV9, the J gene TRBJ2-2; a possible D gene is TRBD2 (7 bases). This TCR derives from a middle-aged man in good health and CMV-seropositive. The sequenced material came from PBMCs. The CDR3 here is CASSPRRGGNTGELFF. The CDR3 nucleotides read TGTGCCAGCAGCCCCCGAAGGGGGGGGAACACCGGGGAGCTGTTTTTT.